The source of this T cell receptor beta chain is a study of beta chain features in type 1 diabetes. This clone was seen a few times. Looked up from germline, CDR1 is ENHRY and CDR2 is SYGVKD. V was cut by 0 bases and J by 6 bases, with 8 bases left in between. The CDR3 runs 14 residues. Expressed TCRB transcripts were sequenced, since all the RNA that had been isolated was reverse transcribed. Using immunoSEQ multiplex PCR, the repertoire was profiled, and TCRdb retains in-frame clones only, with some absent. This sample has about 220,000 clones, with roughly 10% found just once. The source is a man between 18 and 29 years old in good health. This rearrangement joins TRBV10-3 to TRBJ2-2, with D possibly called TRBD1 or TRBD2 (5 bases each). The sequenced sample was central memory CD4+ T cells from blood. The CDR3: CAISESTGPGELFF. CDR3 nucleotides: TGTGCCATCAGTGAGTCTACGGGACCCGGGGAGCTGTTTTTT.